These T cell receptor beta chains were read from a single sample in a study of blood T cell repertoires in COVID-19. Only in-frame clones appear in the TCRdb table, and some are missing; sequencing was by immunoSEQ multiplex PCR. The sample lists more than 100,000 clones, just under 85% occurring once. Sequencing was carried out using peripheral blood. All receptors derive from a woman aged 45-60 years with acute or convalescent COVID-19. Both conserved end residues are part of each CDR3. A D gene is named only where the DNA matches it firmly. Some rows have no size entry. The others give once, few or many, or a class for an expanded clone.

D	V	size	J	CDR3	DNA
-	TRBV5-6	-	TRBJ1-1	CASREGYTEAFF	TGTGCCAGCAGGGAGGGATACACTGAAGCTTTCTTT
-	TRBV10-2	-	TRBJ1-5	CASGGGSGQPQHF	TGCGCCAGCGGGGGGGGGAGCGGTCAGCCCCAGCATTTT
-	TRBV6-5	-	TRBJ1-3	CASSLQGSGNTIYF	TGTGCCAGCAGTTTACAGGGCTCTGGAAACACCATATATTTT
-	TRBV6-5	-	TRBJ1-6	CASSYDATVSGSPLHF	TGTGCCAGCAGTTATGATGCGACAGTGTCAGGTTCACCCCTCCACTTT
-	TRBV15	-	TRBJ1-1	CATSAMTTEAFF	TGTGCCACCAGCGCCATGACTACTGAAGCTTTCTTT
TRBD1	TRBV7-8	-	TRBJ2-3	CASSEDIGQGITDTQYF	TGTGCCAGCAGCGAGGACATAGGACAGGGAATCACAGATACGCAGTATTTT
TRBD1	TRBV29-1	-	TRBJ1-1	CSVDPRTGEAFF	TGCAGCGTTGATCCCCGGACAGGGGAAGCTTTCTTT
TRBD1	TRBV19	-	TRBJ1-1	CASDQGVNTEAFF	TGTGCCTCCGATCAGGGGGTGAACACTGAAGCTTTCTTT
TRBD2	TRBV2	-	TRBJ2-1	CASSETTSGGYNEQFF	TGTGCCAGCAGTGAAACGACTAGCGGGGGCTACAATGAGCAGTTCTTC
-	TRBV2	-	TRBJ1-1	CASIRGEMNTEAFF	TGTGCCAGCATCAGGGGTGAAATGAACACTGAAGCTTTCTTT
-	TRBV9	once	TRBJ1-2	CASSVETSQGGYTF	TGTGCCAGCAGCGTAGAGACATCCCAGGGTGGCTACACCTTC
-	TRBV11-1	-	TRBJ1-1	CASKGQMNTEAFF	TGTGCCAGCAAAGGACAGATGAACACTGAAGCTTTCTTT
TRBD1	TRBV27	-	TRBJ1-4	CASSLSRQGNEKLFF	TGTGCCAGCAGTTTATCGAGACAGGGGAATGAAAAACTGTTTTTT
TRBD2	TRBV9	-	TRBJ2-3	CASSGGLGTDTQYF	TGTGCCAGCAGCGGAGGACTAGGCACAGATACGCAGTATTTT
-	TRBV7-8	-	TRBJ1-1	CASSLNRAGIEAFF	TGTGCCAGCAGCTTAAATCGTGCAGGGATTGAAGCTTTCTTT
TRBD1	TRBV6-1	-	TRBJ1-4	CASSEFSGTVNEKLFF	TGTGCCAGCAGTGAATTCTCCGGGACAGTTAATGAAAAACTGTTTTTT
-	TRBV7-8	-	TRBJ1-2	CASSPDSYGYTF	TGTGCCAGCAGCCCCGACAGTTATGGCTACACCTTC
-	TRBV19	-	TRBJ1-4	CASREGATNEKLFF	TGTGCCAGTAGGGAGGGTGCGACTAATGAAAAACTGTTTTTT
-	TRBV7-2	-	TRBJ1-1	CASSSSWGREAFF	TGTGCCAGCAGCTCGAGTTGGGGCAGGGAAGCTTTCTTT
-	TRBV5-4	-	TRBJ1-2	CASSLTSKSAAF	TGTGCCAGCAGCCTAACCTCCAAGAGTGCGGCGTTC
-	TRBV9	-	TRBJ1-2	CASSDNLRVSDYGYTF	TGTGCCAGCAGTGATAACCTCAGGGTGTCGGACTATGGCTACACCTTC
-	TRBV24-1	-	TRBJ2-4	CATEAENIQYF	TGTGCCACCGAAGCCGAAAACATTCAGTACTTC
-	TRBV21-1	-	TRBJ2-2	CASSNSGPGGYDTGELFF	TGTGCCAGCAGCAATTCGGGGCCAGGGGGCTACGACACCGGGGAGCTGTTTTTT
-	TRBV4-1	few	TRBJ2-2	CASSQLGTGVNTGELFF	TGCGCCAGCAGCCAATTGGGGACGGGGGTAAACACCGGGGAGCTGTTTTTT
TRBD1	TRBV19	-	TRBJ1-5	CASSRGQVRNQPQHF	TGTGCCAGTAGCCGGGGACAGGTTCGCAATCAGCCCCAGCATTTT
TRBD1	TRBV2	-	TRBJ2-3	CASDISPGTASTDTQYF	TGTGCCAGCGATATTAGCCCCGGGACAGCTAGCACAGATACGCAGTATTTT
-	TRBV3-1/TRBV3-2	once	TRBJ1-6	CASSQGRDNSPLHF	TGTGCCAGCAGCCAAGGGAGGGATAATTCACCCCTCCACTTT
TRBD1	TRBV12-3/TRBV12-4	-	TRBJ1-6	CASSRQGGSPLHF	TGTGCCAGCAGTCGACAGGGCGGTTCACCCCTCCACTTT
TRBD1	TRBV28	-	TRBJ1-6	CASTGGRSPLHF	TGTGCCAGCACAGGGGGAAGGTCACCCCTCCACTTT
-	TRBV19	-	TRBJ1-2	CASSTPRGQNTNYGYTF	TGTGCCAGTAGCACCCCCCGCGGGCAGAATACTAACTATGGCTACACCTTC
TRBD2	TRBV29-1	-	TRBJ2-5	CSVIRLAGGRETQYF	TGCAGCGTCATCAGACTAGCGGGGGGGCGGGAGACCCAGTACTTC
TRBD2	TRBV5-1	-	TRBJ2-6	CASSFSGQGANVLTF	TGCGCCAGCAGCTTTAGCGGGCAAGGGGCCAACGTCCTGACTTTC
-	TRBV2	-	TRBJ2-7	CASSVVDYEQYF	TGTGCCAGCAGTGTTGTAGATTACGAGCAGTACTTC
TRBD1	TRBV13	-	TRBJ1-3	CASSYPGQRGNTIYF	TGTGCCAGCAGCTACCCGGGACAGAGGGGAAACACCATATATTTT
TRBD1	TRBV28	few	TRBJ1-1	CASRRTGTGFSSNTEAFF	TGTGCCAGCAGACGGACCGGGACAGGGTTTTCGTCCAACACTGAAGCTTTCTTT
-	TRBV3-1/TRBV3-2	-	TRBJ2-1	CASSRDRQQFF	TGTGCCAGCAGCAGAGACAGACAGCAGTTCTTC
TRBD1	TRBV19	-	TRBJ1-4	CASGEPGQGHEKLFF	TGTGCCAGTGGTGAACCGGGACAGGGGCATGAAAAACTGTTTTTT
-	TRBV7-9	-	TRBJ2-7	CASSLALSSYEQYF	TGTGCCAGCAGCTTAGCGCTGAGCTCCTACGAGCAGTACTTC
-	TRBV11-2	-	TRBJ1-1	CASRQSQVTEAFF	TGTGCCAGCAGGCAAAGCCAGGTCACTGAAGCTTTCTTT
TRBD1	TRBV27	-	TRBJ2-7	CASSTPTGKHYEQYF	TGTGCCAGCAGTACCCCGACAGGGAAGCACTACGAGCAGTACTTC
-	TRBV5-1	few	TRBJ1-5	CASSLESSVSNQPQHF	TGCGCCAGCAGCTTGGAGTCAAGCGTTAGCAATCAGCCCCAGCATTTT
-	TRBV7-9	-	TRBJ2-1	CASSLGGGPVNEQFF	TGTGCCAGCAGCTTAGGCGGGGGCCCCGTGAATGAGCAGTTCTTC
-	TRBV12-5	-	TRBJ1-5	CASGHSNQPQHF	TGTGCTAGTGGACATAGCAATCAGCCCCAGCATTTT
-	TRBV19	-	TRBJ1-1	CASSQRRDTEAFF	TGTGCCAGTAGTCAACGGAGGGACACTGAAGCTTTCTTT
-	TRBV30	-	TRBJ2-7	CAWGVWPSYEQYF	TGTGCCTGGGGTGTTTGGCCCTCCTACGAGCAGTACTTC